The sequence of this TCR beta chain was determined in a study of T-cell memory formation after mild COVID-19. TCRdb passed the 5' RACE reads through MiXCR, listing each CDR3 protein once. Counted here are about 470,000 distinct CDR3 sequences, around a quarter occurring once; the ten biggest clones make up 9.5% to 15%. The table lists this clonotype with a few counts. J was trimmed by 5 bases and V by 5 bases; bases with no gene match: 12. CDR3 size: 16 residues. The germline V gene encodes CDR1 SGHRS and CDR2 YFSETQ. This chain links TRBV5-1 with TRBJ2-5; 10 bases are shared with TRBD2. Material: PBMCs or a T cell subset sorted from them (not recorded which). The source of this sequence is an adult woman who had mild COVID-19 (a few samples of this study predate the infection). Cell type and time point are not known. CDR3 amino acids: CASRGEIAGGLETQYF. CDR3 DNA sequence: TGCGCCAGCAGGGGCGAGATAGCGGGAGGATTGGAGACCCAGTACTTC.